This TCR beta chain was documented in a study of blood T cells in healthy people across ages. A second roughly 6 to 11 cycle PCR used barcoded and J-beta primers. TCRdb recomputed calls from the 5' RACE reads with MiXCR, one row per CDR3 protein. Of over a million distinct CDR3 sequences in the sample, roughly 45% were seen once. The receptor was derived from a woman between 55 and 75 years old in good health. Sequenced input: blood.

The CDR3 nucleotides read TGTGCCAGCAGTCCCCGGGTCACTCTCTACGAGCAGTACTTC. Translated: CASSPRVTLYEQYF. The chain uses TRBV6-2 or TRBV6-3 and TRBJ2-7; D remains ambiguous. CDR3 length: 14 residues. Trimming removed 5 bases from V and 3 bases from J, with 14 bases in between. Germline V CDR1 and CDR2: MNHEY, SVGEGT.